This TCR beta chain was captured by sequencing in a study of regulatory T cells in long-lasting Graves disease. Overall study: Patients with new Graves' disease had used antithyroid drugs below 3 months.

Construction of the TCR beta libraries employed iRepertoire HTBI primers in conjunction with Arm-PCR of CDR3 regions. TCRdb itself ran the multiplex PCR reads through MiXCR, one entry per CDR3 protein. The sample lists 350,000 to 500,000 distinct CDR3 sequences, about 15% occurring once. As for time point: newly diagnosed GD, antithyroid drugs for less than 3 months. The TCR library was made from RNA extracted from PBMCs. CDR1 and CDR2 (germline): SGHKS, YYEKEE (reference sequence). CDR3 length equals 17 residues. Deletions cut 4 bases from V and 4 bases from J, with 23 bases between. This sample was shared with a second study, whose subject was T cells in Graves' hyperthyroidism and ophthalmopathy. As that report states: Diagnosis relied on clinical symptoms, serum thyroxine and TRAb, thyroid ultrasound and orbital computed tomography. HTBI primers drove first-round RT-PCR of the TCR CDR3. Blood also contained most expanded thyroid clonotypes above 0.001.

The clonotype comes from a woman between 45 and 60 years old with Graves disease. This specimen was peripheral blood mononuclear cells (PBMCs), taken at new diagnosis, from a patient treated with antithyroid drugs. This chain links TRBV5-5 with TRBJ2-5; TRBD2 might be the D (6 bases). CDR3 sequence (DNA): TGTGCCAGCAGCCAAGTGCGGACTACCCCTGGGGGAGAGACCCAGTACTTC. Translating gives CASSQVRTTPGGETQYF.